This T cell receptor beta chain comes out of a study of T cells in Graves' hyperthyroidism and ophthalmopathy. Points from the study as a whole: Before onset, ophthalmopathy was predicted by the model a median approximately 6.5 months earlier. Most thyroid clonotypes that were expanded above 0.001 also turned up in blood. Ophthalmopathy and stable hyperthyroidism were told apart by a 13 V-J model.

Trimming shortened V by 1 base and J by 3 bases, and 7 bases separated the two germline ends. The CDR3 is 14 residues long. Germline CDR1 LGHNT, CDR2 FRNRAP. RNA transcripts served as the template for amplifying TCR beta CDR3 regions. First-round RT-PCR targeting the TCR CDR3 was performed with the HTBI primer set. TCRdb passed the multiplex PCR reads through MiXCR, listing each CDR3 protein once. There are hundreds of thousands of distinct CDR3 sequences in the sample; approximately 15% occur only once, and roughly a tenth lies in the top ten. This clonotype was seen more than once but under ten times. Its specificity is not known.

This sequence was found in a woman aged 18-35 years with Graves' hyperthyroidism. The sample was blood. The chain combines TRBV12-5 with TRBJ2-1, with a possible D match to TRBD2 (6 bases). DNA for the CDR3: TGTGCTAGTGGTTTGGGCGGGGACTACAATGAGCAGTTCTTC. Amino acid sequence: CASGLGGDYNEQFF.